The clone carrying this T cell receptor (beta chain) was picked up many times. Its antigen is not identified. The V segment lost 4 bases and the J segment 0 bases; nucleotides outside the gene matches: 8. CDR1 DFQATT and CDR2 SNEGSKA come from the germline V gene (reference sequence). This CDR3 comprises 15 residues. This sample was taken from a study of Graves' ophthalmopathy and Graves' hyperthyroidism. Whole-study findings and limits: Most expanded thyroid clonotypes above 0.001 frequency also appeared in blood. A 13-signature model separated ophthalmopathy from stable hyperthyroidism, roughly 85% sensitivity, around 78% specificity.

The sequenced template was RNA, covering the TCR beta CDR3 region. An initial RT-PCR round employing HTBI primers preceded a second-round multiplex PCR. TCRdb fed the multiplex PCR reads into MiXCR, producing one record per CDR3 protein. The sample includes 360,000 or so distinct CDR3 sequences, around 19% of them seen just once. Those donors who had ophthalmopathy presented with moderate-to-severe activity, a CAS of ≥3, a NOSPECS of ≥4 and a duration under 3 months. Diagnosis used clinical symptoms, serum thyroxine, TRAb, thyroid ultrasound and orbital computed tomography. This sequence was found in a woman younger than 35 with Graves' ophthalmopathy. This chain links TRBV20-1 with TRBJ1-1; 7 bases map to TRBD1. Material for sequencing was peripheral blood. This CDR3 reads CSATPGGQMNTEAFF. The CDR3 coding sequence is TGCAGTGCTACCCCAGGGGGGCAGATGAACACTGAAGCTTTCTTT.